The 19 T cell receptor beta chains below come from one sample, sequenced in a study of T cells in Graves' hyperthyroidism and ophthalmopathy. TCR beta CDR3 region amplification was performed from RNA transcripts. During a first-round RT-PCR of the TCR CDR3, the HTBI primer set was used. TCRdb processed the multiplex PCR reads anew with MiXCR; each CDR3 protein has one entry. This repertoire shows about 160,000 distinct CDR3 sequences, roughly 10% found once; its top ten account for around 20%. The sample taken for sequencing was blood. The receptors shown here come from a young woman with Graves' hyperthyroidism that later progressed to Graves' ophthalmopathy.

This chain links TRBV9 with TRBJ2-5, with 7 nucleotides matching TRBD1. Germline loops: CDR1 SGDLS, CDR2 YYNGEE. J gave up 2 bases and V 0 bases, and 7 bases lay outside the gene matches. This CDR3 has 16 residues. The CDR3 loop reads CASSVARGLGQETQYF. The CDR3 DNA reads as TGTGCCAGCAGCGTAGCTAGGGGGCTGGGGCAAGAGACCCAGTACTTC.

This clonotype was counted only a few times. The V call is TRBV4-1, the J call TRBJ1-3; no reliable D call. From germline, CDR1 is MGHRA and CDR2 YSYEKL. V was shortened by 3 bases and J by 0 bases, with 12 bases between the two germline ends. The CDR3 covers 16 residues. CDR3 loop: CASSQPFADSGNTIYF. CDR3 in DNA: TGCGCCAGCAGCCAGCCTTTTGCCGACTCTGGAAACACCATATATTTT.

Many counts were recorded for this clonotype. The chain carries TRBV28 and TRBJ1-2, with TRBD1 matching over 8 bases. CDR1 is MDHEN, CDR2 SYDVKM, per germline. The CDR3 covers 13 residues. Trimming at V came to 4 bases and at J to 8 bases, leaving 6 bases not matched to a gene. The CDR3 loop is CASSSTGDGGYTF. The CDR3 nucleotides are TGTGCCAGCAGTTCGACAGGGGACGGCGGCTACACCTTC.

This clonotype was picked up many times. The chain has TRBV7-2 and TRBJ1-1; D is unresolved. Germline V gene lookup returns CDR1 SGHTA and CDR2 FQGNSA. V shed 2 bases and J shed 0 bases, with 13 bases lying between them. This CDR3 contains 16 residues. As DNA, the CDR3 is TGTGCCAGCAGCTTAACCGGTCAAGAATTGAACACTGAAGCTTTCTTT. It encodes CASSLTGQELNTEAFF. Combining the CDR3 with reference TRBV7-2 and TRBJ1-1 gives the whole variable domain GAGVSQSPSNKVTEKGKDVELRCDPISGHTALYWYRQSLGQGLEFLIYFQGNSAPDKSGLPSDRFSAERTGGSVSTLTIQRTQQEDSAVYLCASSLTGQELNTEAFFGQGTRLTVV.

This clonotype was seen a handful of times. The chain uses TRBV6-1 and TRBJ2-3, with 10 nucleotides matching TRBD2. CDR1 and CDR2 (germline): MNHNS, SASEGT. The CDR3 spans 16 residues. With 0 bases clipped from V and 7 bases from J, the junction kept 7 bases outside the gene matches. The CDR3 loop reads CASSEAPSGSSYTQYF. Written as DNA, the CDR3 is TGTGCCAGCAGTGAAGCGCCTAGCGGGAGCAGCTATACGCAGTATTTT.

The chain recombines TRBV20-1 with TRBJ1-6; D may be TRBD1 (5 bases). Germline CDR1 is DFQATT and CDR2 is SNEGSKA (reference sequence). This CDR3 region has 13 residues. Trimming stripped 4 bases from V and 7 bases from J, with 11 bases between. This CDR3 reads CSAISGKNSPLHF. The DNA of the CDR3 is TGCAGTGCTATTTCAGGGAAGAATTCACCCCTCCACTTT.

This clonotype has more than one count but fewer than ten. The CDR3 bases are TGTGCCTCGGGACTAGCGGGGAAAGAGACCCAGTACTTC. Its protein is CASGLAGKETQYF. This sequence joins TRBV30 and TRBJ2-5; 13 nucleotides match TRBD2. Germline V gene lookup returns CDR1 GTSNPN and CDR2 SVGIG (reference sequence). The CDR3 contains 13 residues. V shed 7 bases and J 3 bases; nucleotides not matched to a gene: 2.

This clonotype showed up many times. V and J are TRBV27 and TRBJ2-1; tentative D call: TRBD2 (5 bases). Per the germline V gene, CDR1 is MNHEY and CDR2 is SMNVEV (reference sequence). The V end was cut by 6 bases, the J end by 0 bases, with 9 bases between. The CDR3 length is 14 residues. The CDR3 here is CASRTRSSYNEQFF. The CDR3 nucleotides are TGTGCCAGCAGAACTAGAAGCTCCTACAATGAGCAGTTCTTC.

This clonotype was counted ten times or more. V gene TRBV6-1 combines with J gene TRBJ1-1; D gene uncertain. The V and J ends lost 5 bases and 1 base respectively, with 14 bases between them. This CDR3 region has 15 residues. CDR1 and CDR2 from the germline V gene are MNHNS and SASEGT. The CDR3 here is CASSYSDAPNTEAFF. The CDR3 DNA is TGTGCCAGCAGTTATTCCGACGCGCCGAACACTGAAGCTTTCTTT.

This clonotype has a handful of counts. This chain joins TRBV6-6 and TRBJ1-5; D is unresolved. Deletions cut 0 bases from V and 6 bases from J, with 6 bases between. From germline, CDR1 is MNHNY and CDR2 SVGAGI (reference sequence). The length of the CDR3 is 13 residues. CDR3 nucleotides: TGTGCCAGCAGTTACTCGTCGGGTCAGCCCCAGCATTTT. Its protein product is CASSYSSGQPQHF.

The CDR3 nucleotides are TGTGCCAGCAGTTTATCTGACGACCAGTATTCACCCCTCCACTTT. Its protein is CASSLSDDQYSPLHF. V is TRBV28 and J is TRBJ1-6; D is undetermined. CDR3 size: 15 residues. The V end was cut by 1 base, the J end by 8 bases, with 12 bases between. Germline V gene lookup returns CDR1 MDHEN and CDR2 SYDVKM.

This clonotype was detected ten times or more. The chain's CDR3 is CATTATGGSAEAFF. The CDR3 DNA follows: TGTGCCACCACCGCCACAGGGGGATCCGCTGAAGCTTTCTTT. The J gene is TRBJ1-1, the V gene TRBV24-1, with TRBD1 matching 8 bases. The CDR3 has 14 residues. Germline loops: CDR1 KGHDR, CDR2 SFDVKD. Trimming cost V 8 bases and J 6 bases; bases outside gene matches: 10.

This clonotype was picked up many times. The J gene is TRBJ1-1, the V gene TRBV6-1, with 8 nucleotides matching TRBD1. The CDR3 runs 16 residues. Germline lookup yields CDR1 MNHNS and CDR2 SASEGT. J was trimmed by 1 base and V by 8 bases; bases with no gene match: 12. The CDR3 spells CASRRQGLVENTEAFF. For the CDR3, the DNA is TGTGCCAGCCGGAGACAGGGGCTGGTGGAGAACACTGAAGCTTTCTTT.

Concerning this clonotype: This may be a read error: a much more frequent sequence differs by one nucleotide. V gene TRBV11-2 combines with J gene TRBJ1-2; D is perhaps TRBD1 (6 bases). The CDR3 is made up of 14 amino acids. Germline V gives CDR1 SGHAT, CDR2 FQNNGV. Trimming pared 5 bases from V and 0 bases from J, leaving 10 bases between. The CDR3 sequence is CASSGTRANYGYTF. The CDR3 DNA reads TGTGCCAGCAGCGGGACAAGAGCTAACTATGGCTACACCTTC. The full variable domain, rest sourced from reference TRBV11-2 and TRBJ1-2, is EAGVAQSPRYKIIEKRQSVAFWCNPISGHATLYWYQQILGQGPKLLIQFQNNGVVDDSQLPKDRFSAERLKGVDSTLKIQPAKLEDSAVYLCASSGTRANYGYTFGSGTRLTVV.

This clonotype was picked up many times. The V gene is TRBV13, the J gene TRBJ2-6, with TRBD2 matching over 7 bases. The CDR3 is 18 residues long. V gave up 2 bases and J gave up 1 base; unmatched junction bases: 8. The germline V gene has CDR1 PRHDT and CDR2 FYEKMQ (reference sequence). CDR3 in amino acids: CASSLRGGSASGANVLTF. In nucleotides, the CDR3 is TGTGCCAGCAGCTTAAGGGGCGGGAGTGCATCTGGGGCCAACGTCCTGACTTTC.

This clonotype came up many times. V gene TRBV20-1 combines with J gene TRBJ2-5; weak D call: TRBD2 (5 bases). The germline CDR1 and CDR2 sequences are DFQATT and SNEGSKA (reference sequence). With 5 bases removed from V and 5 bases from J, the gap between germline ends came to 18 bases. CDR3 length equals 14 residues. In DNA, the CDR3 is TGCAGTGCTTTCGGACTGCGTACCCCGGAGACCCAGTACTTC. Its translation: CSAFGLRTPETQYF.

This clonotype occurred many times. The rearrangement joins TRBV12-3 or TRBV12-4 to TRBJ2-2; 7 nucleotides line up with TRBD2. The CDR3 covers 16 residues. V was clipped by 3 bases and J by 8 bases; unmatched bases: 12. The CDR3 coding sequence is TGTGCCAGCAGTTTGGGACTAAAGACGGGGCAAGGGGAGCTGTTTTTT. Its translation: CASSLGLKTGQGELFF.

As for this clonotype: Germline and junction disagree at one end, which may indicate a read error. J is TRBJ2-5 and V is TRBV18; tentatively, D is TRBD1 (5 bases). The germline gives CDR1 KGHSH, CDR2 LQKENI. This CDR3 spans 13 amino acids. CDR3 residues: CASPPTGQETQYF. The DNA for the CDR3 is TGTGCCAGCCCACCAACAGGACAAGAGACCCAGTACTTC. Drawing the rest from reference TRBV18 and TRBJ2-5, the complete variable domain is NAGVMQNPRHLVRRRGQEARLRCSPMKGHSHVYWYRQLPEEGLKFMVYLQKENIIDESGMPKERFSAEFPKEGPSILRIQQVVRGDSAAYFCASPPTGQETQYFGPGTRLLVL.

This clonotype was counted ten times or more. The rearrangement links TRBV15 to TRBJ2-7, with 8 bases matching TRBD2. CDR1 and CDR2 (germline): LNHNV, YYDKDF (reference sequence). V lost 5 bases and J lost 6; bases outside the gene matches: 6. The CDR3 has 13 residues. CDR3 in amino acids: CATSSTSGGEQYF. The CDR3 coding sequence is TGTGCCACCAGCTCTACTAGCGGAGGCGAGCAGTACTTC. The full variable domain, with the rest looked up from reference TRBV15 and TRBJ2-7, is DAMVIQNPRYQVTQFGKPVTLSCSQTLNHNVMYWYQQKSSQAPKLLFHYYDKDFNNEADTPDNFQSRRPNTSFCFLDIRSPGLGDTAMYLCATSSTSGGEQYFGPGTRLTVT.